Given below is one T cell receptor beta chain in context. CDR3 size: 11 residues. Trimming removed 3 bases at V and 7 bases at J, with 4 bases between. The germline V gene encodes CDR1 MNHEY and CDR2 SMNVEV (reference sequence). Sequenced by immunoSEQ multiplex PCR; TCRdb stores in-frame clones only, minus some. The sample includes some 36,000 clones, 86% of them seen just once. The data were taken from a study of T cells in localized non-small cell lung cancer. The sample was peripheral blood mononuclear cells, taken before any cancer treatment. The rearrangement links TRBV27 to TRBJ2-1, with D uncertain. The receptor comes from a male donor aged 60 or over with stage II lung adenocarcinoma. The CDR3 DNA reads TGTGCCAGCAGTTTCCGGAATGAGCAGTTCTTC. Protein sequence: CASSFRNEQFF.